The 25 T cell receptor beta chains listed next were all sequenced from one sample in a study of cytomegalovirus exposure and HLA in healthy donors. PCR amplification relied on 60 Vbeta primers (plus 13 Jbeta primers). Profiling relied on immunoSEQ multiplex PCR, and the TCRdb table lists in-frame clones only, not all of them. The sample includes some 65,000 clones, around 70% seen only once; the top ten take roughly 9.8%. Sequenced input: PBMCs. Receptors were obtained from a woman in her 30s in good health and CMV-seronegative.

J is TRBJ1-4 and V is TRBV18; D unclear. V lost 3 bases and J lost 0, with 5 bases in between. The CDR3 has 14 residues. The germline V gene has CDR1 KGHSH and CDR2 LQKENI. CDR3 residues: CASSPRTTNEKLFF. In DNA, the CDR3 is TGTGCCAGCTCACCCAGGACAACTAATGAAAAACTGTTTTTT.

The J gene is TRBJ1-6, the V gene TRBV5-6, with 7 bases that match TRBD1. This CDR3 has 16 amino acids. The germline gives CDR1 SGHDT, CDR2 YYEEEE. Trimming removed 2 bases from V and 4 bases from J; junction bases left unmatched: 6. CDR3 sequence: CASSFPPDRYNSPLHF. CDR3 DNA: TGTGCCAGCAGCTTCCCTCCGGACAGGTATAATTCACCCCTCCACTTT. Complete variable domain (other parts from reference TRBV5-6 and TRBJ1-6): DAGVTQSPTHLIKTRGQQVTLRCSPKSGHDTVSWYQQALGQGPQFIFQYYEEEERQRGNFPDRFSGHQFPNYSSELNVNALLLGDSALYLCASSFPPDRYNSPLHFGNGTRLTVT.

The rearrangement joins TRBV11-2 to TRBJ2-7; D not resolved. The germline CDR1 and CDR2 sequences are SGHAT and FQNNGV. This CDR3 region has 13 residues. Trimming took off 0 bases at V and 3 bases at J, with 6 bases between the two ends. The CDR3 DNA is TGTGCCAGCAGCTTAGAGAGAGGCTACGAGCAGTACTTC. Its protein product is CASSLERGYEQYF.

This clone was observed a few times. The chain recombines TRBV29-1 with TRBJ1-1; D call uncertain. The germline CDR1 and CDR2 sequences are SQVTM and ANQGSEA. The CDR3 consists of 12 residues. Trimming pared 3 bases from V and 2 bases from J, leaving 7 bases between. The CDR3: CSVDRGNTEAFF. The CDR3 DNA reads as TGCAGCGTTGATCGGGGTAACACTGAAGCTTTCTTT.

This sequence joins TRBV5-1 and TRBJ1-2; D is perhaps TRBD1 (5 bases). Between the trimmed V and J ends, which lost 6 bases and 3 bases, there was a span of 18 bases. Germline CDR1 SGHRS, CDR2 YFSETQ. This CDR3 contains 15 residues. CDR3 DNA sequence: TGCGCCAGCACTAACCTTGATGGGGGGGACTATGGCTACACCTTC. It codes for CASTNLDGGDYGYTF.

This chain joins TRBV4-3 and TRBJ1-4, with 8 bases matching TRBD1. The ends lost 5 bases at V and 1 base at J; junction bases unmatched: 3. This CDR3 is built from 15 residues. CDR1 is LGHNA, CDR2 YSLEER, per germline. The CDR3 sequence is CASSYGQGTNEKLFF. In DNA, the CDR3 is TGCGCCAGCAGCTACGGACAGGGAACTAATGAAAAACTGTTTTTT.

The chain carries TRBV23-1 and TRBJ1-5, with 9 bases matching TRBD1. TRBV23-1 is assigned to the ORF class and has an uncertain function. CDR3 length equals 18 residues. V gave up 0 bases and J gave up 2 bases; unmatched junction bases: 8. CDR3 nucleotides: TGCGCCAGCAGTCAATCGGACAGGGGAGGGGTAGGCAATCAGCCCCAGCATTTT. It codes for CASSQSDRGGVGNQPQHF.

The chain couples TRBV6-1 to TRBJ2-1; 7 bases match TRBD2. Germline V gene lookup returns CDR1 MNHNS and CDR2 SASEGT. This CDR3 has 15 residues. J was trimmed by 3 bases and V by 3 bases; bases with no gene match: 5. The CDR3 region is CASSDWLADYNEQFF. CDR3 DNA: TGTGCCAGCAGTGACTGGCTAGCGGACTACAATGAGCAGTTCTTC.

The genes are TRBV27 and TRBJ2-5; 15 nucleotides line up with TRBD2. The CDR3 sequence is 15 residues long. V gave up 8 bases and J gave up 4 bases; unmatched junction bases: 5. Germline CDR1 MNHEY, CDR2 SMNVEV (reference sequence). This CDR3 reads CASWTSGGAGETQYF. CDR3 DNA: TGTGCCAGCTGGACTAGCGGGGGGGCGGGAGAGACCCAGTACTTC.

This chain links TRBV5-1 with TRBJ1-4; D is unresolved. Deletions cut 1 base from V and 1 base from J, with 8 bases between. The CDR3 spans 15 residues. The V gene's germline CDR1 is SGHRS and CDR2 YFSETQ. The CDR3 region has the DNA TGCGCCAGCAGCTTGAGTACAGAAACTAATGAAAAACTGTTTTTT. Residues: CASSLSTETNEKLFF.

The CDR3 here is CASSAKTGTYEQYF. The CDR3 DNA follows: TGTGCCAGCAGCGCAAAAACAGGGACCTACGAGCAGTACTTC. V and J are TRBV9 and TRBJ2-7; tentative D call: TRBD1 (6 bases). Trimming removed 3 bases from V and 2 bases from J, with 12 bases in between. The CDR3 sequence is 14 residues long. CDR1 and CDR2 (germline): SGDLS, YYNGEE.

This sequence joins TRBV7-8 and TRBJ1-3; D is unclear. The CDR3 length is 14 residues. V lost 1 base and J 0 bases, leaving 4 bases between the germline ends. Germline CDR1 reads SGHVS; CDR2 reads FQNEAQ. CDR3 loop: CASSLGSSGNTIYF. CDR3 DNA: TGTGCCAGCAGCTTAGGGAGCTCTGGAAACACCATATATTTT.

V and J are TRBV30 and TRBJ1-2; D unresolved. The CDR3 runs 15 residues. The V end lost 0 bases, the J end lost 5 bases, and 16 bases lay between the germline ends. Germline CDR1 reads GTSNPN; CDR2 reads SVGIG (reference sequence). As DNA, the CDR3 is TGTGCCTGGAGTGTACGACGGGATAGGGCATATGGCTACACCTTC. This codes for CAWSVRRDRAYGYTF.

This clone was detected once. The V gene is TRBV7-7, the J gene TRBJ2-7, with TRBD1 matching 10 bases. The CDR3 has 15 residues. Per germline, CDR1 SSHAT and CDR2 FNYEAQ (reference sequence). The V gene end was trimmed by 5 bases and the J gene end by 5 bases; junction bases not matched to a gene: 9. The CDR3 is CASSRSTGTGDEQYF. For the CDR3, the DNA is TGTGCCAGCAGCCGATCCACCGGGACAGGGGACGAGCAGTACTTC.

This chain connects TRBV7-2 to TRBJ2-1, with D perhaps TRBD2 (6 bases). The CDR3 contains 12 residues. The germline V and J ends were trimmed by 2 bases and 12 bases, with 11 bases remaining between them. Germline lookup yields CDR1 SGHTA and CDR2 FQGNSA. CDR3 nucleotides: TGTGCCAGCAGCTTAACGTGGGGGGTGCAGTTCTTC. The encoded protein is CASSLTWGVQFF.

The chain employs TRBV25-1 and TRBJ1-2; D is unclear. V was clipped by 3 bases and J by 10 bases, with 12 bases between them. CDR1 and CDR2 (germline): MGHDK, SYGVNS. CDR3 length: 12 residues. The CDR3 reads CASSEGGPIYTF. The CDR3 nucleotides are TGTGCCAGCAGTGAGGGAGGGCCTATCTACACCTTC.

The chain uses TRBV6-5 and TRBJ2-2, with 8 bases lining up with TRBD1. The CDR3 contains 16 residues. Unmatched junction bases numbered 6, after V lost 0 bases and J lost 6 bases. In germline, CDR1 is MNHEY, CDR2 SVGAGI. The CDR3, as DNA: TGTGCCAGCAGTTACTCGATGGGACAGGTGGCCGGGGAGCTGTTTTTT. Amino acid sequence: CASSYSMGQVAGELFF.

The chain links TRBV9 to TRBJ1-3, with D maybe TRBD1 (5 bases). The CDR3 has 14 amino acids. V was clipped by 3 bases and J by 0 bases, with 7 bases between them. Germline V lookup: CDR1 SGDLS, CDR2 YYNGEE. The CDR3 coding sequence is TGTGCCAGCAGCGCAACAGGCTCTGGAAACACCATATATTTT. Its translation: CASSATGSGNTIYF.

This clone was counted only a few times. The chain recombines TRBV5-8 with TRBJ2-7; D not resolved. Trimming cost V 0 bases and J 2 bases, with 6 bases left between them. The germline CDR1 and CDR2 sequences are SGHTS and YDEGEE. This CDR3 has 13 residues. CDR3 residues: CASSLAVAYEQYF. The CDR3 DNA sequence: TGTGCCAGCAGCTTGGCGGTGGCCTACGAGCAGTACTTC.

This chain joins TRBV4-1 and TRBJ2-7; perhaps TRBD2 as D (6 bases). V was shortened by 1 base and J by 2 bases, with 9 bases between the two germline ends. CDR1 is MGHRA, CDR2 YSYEKL, per germline. The CDR3 runs to 14 residues. The CDR3 sequence is CASSQGRGTYEQYF. The CDR3 nucleotides read TGCGCCAGCAGCCAAGGCCGGGGGACCTACGAGCAGTACTTC.

This clone was counted between two and nine times. V and J are TRBV20-1 and TRBJ2-7; D remains ambiguous. Germline V gene data show CDR1 as DFQATT and CDR2 as SNEGSKA (reference sequence). V was shortened by 1 base and J by 2 bases, with 3 bases between the two germline ends. CDR3 size: 11 residues. The CDR3 region is CSARGPYEQYF. Written as DNA, the CDR3 is TGCAGTGCTAGAGGGCCCTACGAGCAGTACTTC.

This clone has only a few counts. This sequence joins TRBV7-9 and TRBJ1-1; D may be TRBD1 (5 bases). CDR1 and CDR2 from the germline V gene are SEHNR and FQNEAQ (reference sequence). V was clipped by 2 bases and J by 4 bases, with 14 bases between them. CDR3 length equals 15 residues. The CDR3 loop reads CASSLMGFGGTEAFF. In nucleotides, the CDR3 is TGTGCCAGCAGCTTAATGGGGTTCGGGGGCACTGAAGCTTTCTTT. Supplemented by reference TRBV7-9 and TRBJ1-1, the full variable domain reads DTGVSQNPRHKITKRGQNVTFRCDPISEHNRLYWYRQTLGQGPEFLTYFQNEAQLEKSRLLSDRFSAERPKGSFSTLEIQRTEQGDSAMYLCASSLMGFGGTEAFFGQGTRLTVV.

The chain uses TRBV13 and TRBJ2-3; 10 bases match TRBD1. The J segment lost 4 bases and the V segment lost 5 bases, leaving 3 bases of the junction unmatched. Germline CDR1 is PRHDT and CDR2 is FYEKMQ (reference sequence). This CDR3 contains 14 residues. The CDR3 loop reads CASSPGTGADTQYF. In nucleotides, the CDR3 is TGTGCCAGCAGCCCCGGGACAGGGGCAGATACGCAGTATTTT. Together with reference TRBV13 and TRBJ2-3, the CDR3 gives the full variable domain: AAGVIQSPRHLIKEKRETATLKCYPIPRHDTVYWYQQGPGQDPQFLISFYEKMQSDKGSIPDRFSAQQFSDYHSELNMSSLELGDSALYFCASSPGTGADTQYFGPGTRLTVL.

The V and J genes are TRBV7-9 and TRBJ2-3, with TRBD2 identical over 9 bases. Unmatched junction bases numbered 7, after V lost 5 bases and J lost 4 bases. CDR1 SEHNR and CDR2 FQNEAQ come from the germline V gene (reference sequence). The length of the CDR3 is 15 residues. As DNA, the CDR3 is TGTGCCAGCAGCATTAGCGGGGGAGGTTCAGATACGCAGTATTTT. As protein: CASSISGGGSDTQYF.

The rearrangement joins TRBV2 to TRBJ1-3; D is ambiguous. Germline values: CDR1 SNHLY, CDR2 FYNNEI. Deletions cut 6 bases from V and 2 bases from J, with 8 bases between. This CDR3 has 13 amino acids. The CDR3 sequence is CASSGGAGNTIYF. Here the CDR3 DNA reads TGTGCCAGCAGCGGCGGAGCTGGAAACACCATATATTTT. Variable domain in full (rest from reference TRBV2 and TRBJ1-3): EPEVTQTPSHQVTQMGQEVILRCVPISNHLYFYWYRQILGQKVEFLVSFYNNEISEKSEIFDDQFSVERPDGSNFTLKIRSTKLEDSAMYFCASSGGAGNTIYFGEGSWLTVV.